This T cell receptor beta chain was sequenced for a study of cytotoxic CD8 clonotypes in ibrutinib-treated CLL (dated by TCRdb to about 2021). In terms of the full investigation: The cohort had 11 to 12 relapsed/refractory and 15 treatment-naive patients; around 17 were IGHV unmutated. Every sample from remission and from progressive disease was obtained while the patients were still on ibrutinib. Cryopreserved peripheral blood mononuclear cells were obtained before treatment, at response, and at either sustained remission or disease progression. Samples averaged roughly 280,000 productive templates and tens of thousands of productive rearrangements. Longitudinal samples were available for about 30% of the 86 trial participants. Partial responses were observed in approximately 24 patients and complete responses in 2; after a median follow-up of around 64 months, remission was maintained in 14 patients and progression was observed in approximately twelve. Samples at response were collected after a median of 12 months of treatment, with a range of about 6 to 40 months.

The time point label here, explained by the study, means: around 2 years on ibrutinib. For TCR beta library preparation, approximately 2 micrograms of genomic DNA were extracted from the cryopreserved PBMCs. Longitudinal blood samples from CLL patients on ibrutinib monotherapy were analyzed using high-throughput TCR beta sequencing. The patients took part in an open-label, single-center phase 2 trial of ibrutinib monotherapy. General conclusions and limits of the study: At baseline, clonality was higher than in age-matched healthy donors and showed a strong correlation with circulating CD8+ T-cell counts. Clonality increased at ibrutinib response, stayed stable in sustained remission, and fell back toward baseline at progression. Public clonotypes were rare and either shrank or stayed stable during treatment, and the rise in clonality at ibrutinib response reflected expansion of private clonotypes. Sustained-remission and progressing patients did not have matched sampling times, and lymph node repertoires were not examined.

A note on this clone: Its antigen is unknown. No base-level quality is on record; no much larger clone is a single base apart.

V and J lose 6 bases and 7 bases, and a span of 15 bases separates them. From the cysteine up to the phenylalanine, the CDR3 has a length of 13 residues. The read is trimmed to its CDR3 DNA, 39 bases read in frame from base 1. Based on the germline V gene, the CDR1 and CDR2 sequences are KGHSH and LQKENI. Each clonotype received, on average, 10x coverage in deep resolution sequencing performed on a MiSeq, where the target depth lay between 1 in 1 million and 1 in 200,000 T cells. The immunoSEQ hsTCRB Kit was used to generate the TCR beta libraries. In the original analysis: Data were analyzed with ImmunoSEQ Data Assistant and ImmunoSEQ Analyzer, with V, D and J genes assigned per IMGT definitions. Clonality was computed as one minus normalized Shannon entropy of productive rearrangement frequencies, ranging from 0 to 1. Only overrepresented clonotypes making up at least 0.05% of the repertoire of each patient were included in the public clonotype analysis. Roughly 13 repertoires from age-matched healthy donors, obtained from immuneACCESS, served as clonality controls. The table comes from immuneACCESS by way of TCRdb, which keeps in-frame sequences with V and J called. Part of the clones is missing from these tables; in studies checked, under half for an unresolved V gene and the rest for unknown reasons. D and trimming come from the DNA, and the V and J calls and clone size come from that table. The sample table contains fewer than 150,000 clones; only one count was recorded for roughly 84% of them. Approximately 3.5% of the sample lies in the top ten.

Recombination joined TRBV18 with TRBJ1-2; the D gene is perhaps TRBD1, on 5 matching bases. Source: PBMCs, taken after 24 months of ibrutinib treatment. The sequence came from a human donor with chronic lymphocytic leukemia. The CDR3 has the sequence CASSLLGGTGYTF. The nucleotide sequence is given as TGTGCCAGCTCCCTGTTGGGGGGAACTGGCTACACCTTC. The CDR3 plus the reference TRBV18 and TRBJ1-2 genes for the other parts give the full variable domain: NAGVMQNPRHLVRRRGQEARLRCSPMKGHSHVYWYRQLPEEGLKFMVYLQKENIIDESGMPKERFSAEFPKEGPSILRIQQVVRGDSAAYFCASSLLGGTGYTFGSGTRLTVV.